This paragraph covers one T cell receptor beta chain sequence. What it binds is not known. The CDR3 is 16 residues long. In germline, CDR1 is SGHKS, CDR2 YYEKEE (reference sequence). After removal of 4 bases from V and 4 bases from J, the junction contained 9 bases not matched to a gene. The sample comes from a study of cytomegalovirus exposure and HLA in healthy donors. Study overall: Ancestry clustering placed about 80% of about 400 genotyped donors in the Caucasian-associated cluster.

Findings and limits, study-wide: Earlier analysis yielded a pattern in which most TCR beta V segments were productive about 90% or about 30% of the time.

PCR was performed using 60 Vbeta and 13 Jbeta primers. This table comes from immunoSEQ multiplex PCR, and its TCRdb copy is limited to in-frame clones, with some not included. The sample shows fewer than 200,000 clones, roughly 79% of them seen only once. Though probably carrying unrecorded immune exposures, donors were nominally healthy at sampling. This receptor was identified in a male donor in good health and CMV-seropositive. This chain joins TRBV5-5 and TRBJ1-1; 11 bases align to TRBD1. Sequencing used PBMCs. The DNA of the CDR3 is TGTGCCAGCAGCCTGGGGACAGGGGGTGGGTTCACTGAAGCTTTCTTT. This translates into CASSLGTGGGFTEAFF.